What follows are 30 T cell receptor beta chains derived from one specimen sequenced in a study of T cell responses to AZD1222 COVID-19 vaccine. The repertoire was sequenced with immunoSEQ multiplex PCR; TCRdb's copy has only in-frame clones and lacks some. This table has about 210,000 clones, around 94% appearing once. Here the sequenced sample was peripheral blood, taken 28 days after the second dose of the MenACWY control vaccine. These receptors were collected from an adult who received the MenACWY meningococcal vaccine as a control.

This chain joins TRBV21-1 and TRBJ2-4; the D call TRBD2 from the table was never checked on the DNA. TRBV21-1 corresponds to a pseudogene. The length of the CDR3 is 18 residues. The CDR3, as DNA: TGTGCCAGCAGCATCAAGGGTTATAGCGGGAGGGATAAAAACATTCAGTACTTC. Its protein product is CASSIKGYSGRDKNIQYF.

In DNA, the CDR3 is TGTGCCAGCAGCTTAACGGAGAGACCTTTCTACAATGAGCAGTTCTTC. As protein: CASSLTERPFYNEQFF. The rearrangement joins TRBV7-3 to TRBJ2-1; D gene uncertain. CDR1 and CDR2 (germline): SGHTA, FQGTGA. V was cut by 0 bases and J by 3 bases, with 12 bases left in between. This CDR3 contains 16 residues. Full variable domain (rest looked up from reference TRBV7-3 and TRBJ2-1): GAGVSQTPSNKVTEKGKYVELRCDPISGHTALYWYRQSLGQGPEFLIYFQGTGAADDSGLPNDRFFAVRPEGSVSTLKIQRTERGDSAVYLCASSLTERPFYNEQFFGPGTRLTVL.

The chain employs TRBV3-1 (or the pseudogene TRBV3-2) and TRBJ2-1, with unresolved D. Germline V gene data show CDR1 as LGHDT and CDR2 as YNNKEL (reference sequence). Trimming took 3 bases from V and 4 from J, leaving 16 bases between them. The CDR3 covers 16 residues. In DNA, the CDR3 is TGTGCCAGCAGCCAGGTTGGGCAGGTGCCTTACAATGAGCAGTTCTTC. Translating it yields CASSQVGQVPYNEQFF.

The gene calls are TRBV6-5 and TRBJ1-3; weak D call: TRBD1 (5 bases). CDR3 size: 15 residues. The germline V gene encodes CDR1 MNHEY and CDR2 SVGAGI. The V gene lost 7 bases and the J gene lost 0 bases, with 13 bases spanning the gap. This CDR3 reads CASKSGLSSGNTIYF. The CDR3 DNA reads TGTGCCAGCAAATCGGGACTCTCCTCTGGAAACACCATATATTTT.

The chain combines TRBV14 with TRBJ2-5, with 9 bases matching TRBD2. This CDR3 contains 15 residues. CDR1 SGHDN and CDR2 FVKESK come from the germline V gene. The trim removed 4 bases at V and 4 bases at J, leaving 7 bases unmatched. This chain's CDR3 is CASSLLAGKGETQYF. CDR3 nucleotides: TGTGCCAGCAGCCTTCTAGCGGGAAAAGGAGAGACCCAGTACTTC. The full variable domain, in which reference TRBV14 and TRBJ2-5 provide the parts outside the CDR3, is EAGVTQFPSHSVIEKGQTVTLRCDPISGHDNLYWYRRVMGKEIKFLLHFVKESKQDESGMPNNRFLAERTGGTYSTLKVQPAELEDSGVYFCASSLLAGKGETQYFGPGTRLLVL.

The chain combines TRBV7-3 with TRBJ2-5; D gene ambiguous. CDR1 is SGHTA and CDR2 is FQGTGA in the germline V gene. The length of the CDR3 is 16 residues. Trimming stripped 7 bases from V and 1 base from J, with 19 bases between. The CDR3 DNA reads TGTGCCAGCACTTCATGGGGTAGGTTTCCCCAAGAGACCCAGTACTTC. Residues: CASTSWGRFPQETQYF.

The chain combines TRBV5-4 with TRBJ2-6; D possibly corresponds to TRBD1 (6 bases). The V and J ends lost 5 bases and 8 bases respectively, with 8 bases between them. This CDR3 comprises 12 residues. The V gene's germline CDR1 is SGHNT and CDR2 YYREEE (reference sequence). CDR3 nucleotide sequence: TGTGCCAGCAGGGGGGCGTCCAACGTCCTGACTTTC. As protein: CASRGASNVLTF.

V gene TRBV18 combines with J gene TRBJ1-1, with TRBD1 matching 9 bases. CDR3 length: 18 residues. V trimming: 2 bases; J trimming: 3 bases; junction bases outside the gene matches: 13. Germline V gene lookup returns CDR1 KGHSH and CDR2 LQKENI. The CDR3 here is CASSPRRTGGLFDTEAFF. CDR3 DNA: TGTGCCAGCTCACCAAGGCGAACAGGGGGCCTGTTCGACACTGAAGCTTTCTTT.

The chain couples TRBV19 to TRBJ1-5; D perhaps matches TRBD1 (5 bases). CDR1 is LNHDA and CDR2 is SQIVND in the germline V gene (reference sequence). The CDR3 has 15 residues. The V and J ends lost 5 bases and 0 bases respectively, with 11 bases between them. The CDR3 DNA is TGTGCCAGTAGTGAGCGGGACGCTAGCAATCAGCCCCAGCATTTT. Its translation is CASSERDASNQPQHF.

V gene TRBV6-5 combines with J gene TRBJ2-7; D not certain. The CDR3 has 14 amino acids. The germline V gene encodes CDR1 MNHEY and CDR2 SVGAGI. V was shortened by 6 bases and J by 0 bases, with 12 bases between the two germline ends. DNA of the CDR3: TGTGCCAGCAGGCGAGGACGAGACTCCTACGAGCAGTACTTC. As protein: CASRRGRDSYEQYF.

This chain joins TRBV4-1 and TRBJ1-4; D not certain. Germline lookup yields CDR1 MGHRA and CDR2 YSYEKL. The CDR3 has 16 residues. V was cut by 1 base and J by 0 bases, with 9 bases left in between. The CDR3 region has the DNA TGCGCCAGCAGCCAAGGGACTCTCGCAACTAATGAAAAACTGTTTTTT. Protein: CASSQGTLATNEKLFF.

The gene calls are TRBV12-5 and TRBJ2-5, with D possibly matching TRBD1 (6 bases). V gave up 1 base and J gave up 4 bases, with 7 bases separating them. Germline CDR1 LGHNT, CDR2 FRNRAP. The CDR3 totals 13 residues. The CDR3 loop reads CASGLGGGETQYF. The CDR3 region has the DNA TGTGCTAGTGGTTTGGGAGGGGGAGAGACCCAGTACTTC.

The CDR3 sequence is CASSSRASEQFF. The CDR3, as DNA: TGTGCCAGCAGTTCGAGGGCTTCTGAGCAGTTCTTC. V and J are TRBV6-2 or TRBV6-3 and TRBJ2-1; a weak D match, TRBD2 (5 bases). Trimming shortened V by 4 bases and J by 9 bases, and 10 bases separated the two germline ends. The CDR3 is 12 amino acids. CDR1 is MNHEY, CDR2 SVGEGT, per germline.

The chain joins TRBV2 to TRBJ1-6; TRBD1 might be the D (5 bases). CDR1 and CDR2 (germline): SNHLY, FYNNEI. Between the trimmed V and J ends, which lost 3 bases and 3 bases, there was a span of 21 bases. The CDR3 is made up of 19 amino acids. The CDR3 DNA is TGTGCCAGCAGTGATAGGTTGCTCGACAGAAGGGGCTATAATTCACCCCTCCACTTT. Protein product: CASSDRLLDRRGYNSPLHF.

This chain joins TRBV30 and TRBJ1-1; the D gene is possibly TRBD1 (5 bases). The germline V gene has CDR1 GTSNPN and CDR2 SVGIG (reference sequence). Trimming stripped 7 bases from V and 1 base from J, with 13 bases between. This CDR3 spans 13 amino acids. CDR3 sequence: CAFGDFSNTEAFF. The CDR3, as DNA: TGTGCCTTCGGGGACTTCTCGAACACTGAAGCTTTCTTT.

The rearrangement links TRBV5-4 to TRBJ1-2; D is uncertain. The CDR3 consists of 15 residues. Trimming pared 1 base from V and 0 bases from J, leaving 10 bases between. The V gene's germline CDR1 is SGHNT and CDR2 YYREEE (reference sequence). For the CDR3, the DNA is TGTGCCAGCAGCTTGCGAGGGTCGCCTAACTATGGCTACACCTTC. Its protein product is CASSLRGSPNYGYTF. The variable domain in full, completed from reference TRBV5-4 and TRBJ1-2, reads ETGVTQSPTHLIKTRGQQVTLRCSSQSGHNTVSWYQQALGQGPQFIFQYYREEENGRGNFPPRFSGLQFPNYSSELNVNALELDDSALYLCASSLRGSPNYGYTFGSGTRLTVV.

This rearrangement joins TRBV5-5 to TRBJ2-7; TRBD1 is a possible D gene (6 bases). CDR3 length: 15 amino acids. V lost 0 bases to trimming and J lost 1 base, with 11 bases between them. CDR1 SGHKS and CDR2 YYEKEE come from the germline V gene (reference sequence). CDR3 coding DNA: TGTGCCAGCAGCTTGGCAGGGGCGTCGTCCTACGAGCAGTACTTC. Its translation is CASSLAGASSYEQYF.

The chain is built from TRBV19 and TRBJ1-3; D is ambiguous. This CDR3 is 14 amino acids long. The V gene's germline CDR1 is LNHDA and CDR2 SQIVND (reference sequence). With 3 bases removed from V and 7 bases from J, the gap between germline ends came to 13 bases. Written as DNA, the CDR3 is TGTGCCAGTAGTATGTTAGCCACTACGAACACCATATATTTT. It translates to CASSMLATTNTIYF.

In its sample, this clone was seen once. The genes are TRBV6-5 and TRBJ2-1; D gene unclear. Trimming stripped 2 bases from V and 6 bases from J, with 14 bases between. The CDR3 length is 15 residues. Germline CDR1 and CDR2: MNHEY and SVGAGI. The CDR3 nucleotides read TGTGCCAGCAGTTACGTCAAGTACGGCAGCAATGAGCAGTTCTTC. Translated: CASSYVKYGSNEQFF.

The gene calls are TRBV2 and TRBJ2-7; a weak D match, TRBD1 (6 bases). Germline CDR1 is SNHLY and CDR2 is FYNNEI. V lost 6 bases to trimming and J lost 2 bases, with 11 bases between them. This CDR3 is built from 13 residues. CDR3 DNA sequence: TGTGCCAGCAGGGGTCAGGGGACCTACGAGCAGTACTTC. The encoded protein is CASRGQGTYEQYF.

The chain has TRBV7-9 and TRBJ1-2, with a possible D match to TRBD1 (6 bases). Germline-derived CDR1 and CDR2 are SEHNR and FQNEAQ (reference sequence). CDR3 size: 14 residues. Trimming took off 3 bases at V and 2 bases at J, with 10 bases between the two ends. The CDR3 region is CASSLTGANYGYTF. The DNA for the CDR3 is TGTGCCAGCAGCTTGACAGGCGCCAACTATGGCTACACCTTC.

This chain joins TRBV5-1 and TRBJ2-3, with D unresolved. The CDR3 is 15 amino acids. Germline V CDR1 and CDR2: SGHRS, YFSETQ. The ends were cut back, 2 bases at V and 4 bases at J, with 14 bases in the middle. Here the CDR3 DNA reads TGCGCCAGCAGCTTCAATCTGGATTTTGCAGATACGCAGTATTTT. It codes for CASSFNLDFADTQYF.

Written as DNA, the CDR3 is TGTGCCAGCAGTGGTATCAGTGGAAACACCATATATTTT. Translated: CASSGISGNTIYF. The chain recombines TRBV12-3 or TRBV12-4 with TRBJ1-3; the D is unclear. The ends were cut back, 5 bases at V and 3 bases at J, with 8 bases in the middle. The CDR3 is 13 amino acids.

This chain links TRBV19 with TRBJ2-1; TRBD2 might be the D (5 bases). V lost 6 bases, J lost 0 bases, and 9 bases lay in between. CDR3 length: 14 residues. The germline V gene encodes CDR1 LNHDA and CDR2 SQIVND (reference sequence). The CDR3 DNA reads TGTGCCAGTAGGGAGCGGAGCTCCTACAATGAGCAGTTCTTC. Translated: CASRERSSYNEQFF.

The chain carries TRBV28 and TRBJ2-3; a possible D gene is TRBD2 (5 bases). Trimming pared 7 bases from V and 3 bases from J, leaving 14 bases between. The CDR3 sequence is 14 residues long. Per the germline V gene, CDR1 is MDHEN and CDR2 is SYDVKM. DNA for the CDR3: TGTGCCAGCAAACAAGGAGGTAGGACAGATACGCAGTATTTT. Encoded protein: CASKQGGRTDTQYF.

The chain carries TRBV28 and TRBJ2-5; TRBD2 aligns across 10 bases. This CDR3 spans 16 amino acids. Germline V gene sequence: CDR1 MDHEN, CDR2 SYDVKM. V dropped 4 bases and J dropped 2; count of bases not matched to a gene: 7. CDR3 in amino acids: CASSYLAGVRQETQYF. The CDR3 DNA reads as TGTGCCAGCAGTTATCTAGCGGGAGTTCGACAAGAGACCCAGTACTTC.

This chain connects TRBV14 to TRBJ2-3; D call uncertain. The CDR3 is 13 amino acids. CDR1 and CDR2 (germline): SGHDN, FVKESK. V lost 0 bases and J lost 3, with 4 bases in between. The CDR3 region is CASSQERTDTQYF. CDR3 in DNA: TGTGCCAGCAGCCAAGAGAGGACAGATACGCAGTATTTT.

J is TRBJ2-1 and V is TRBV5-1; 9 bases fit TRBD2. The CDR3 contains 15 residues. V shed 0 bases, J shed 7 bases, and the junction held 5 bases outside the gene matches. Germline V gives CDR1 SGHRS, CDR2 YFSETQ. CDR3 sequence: CASSLEAGGKNEQFF. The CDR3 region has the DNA TGCGCCAGCAGCTTGGAAGCGGGGGGTAAGAATGAGCAGTTCTTC.

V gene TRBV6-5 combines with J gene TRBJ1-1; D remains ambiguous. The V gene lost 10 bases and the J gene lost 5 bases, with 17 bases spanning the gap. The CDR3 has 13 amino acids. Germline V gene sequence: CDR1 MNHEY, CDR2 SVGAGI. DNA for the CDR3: TGTGCCACTACGAGGGAGCTTCGGACTGAAGCTTTCTTT. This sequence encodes CATTRELRTEAFF.

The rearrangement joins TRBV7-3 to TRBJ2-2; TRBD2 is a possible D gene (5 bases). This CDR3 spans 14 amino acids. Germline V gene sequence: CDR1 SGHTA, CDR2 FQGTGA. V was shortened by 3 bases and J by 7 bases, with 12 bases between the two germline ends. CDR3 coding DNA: TGTGCCAGCAGCTTCGAGGGAAATTACGGGGAGCTGTTTTTT. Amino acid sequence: CASSFEGNYGELFF.